This T cell receptor (beta chain) was identified during a study of blood T cell repertoires in COVID-19 (dated by TCRdb to the early 2020s). At the level of the whole study: Samples covering the acute and convalescent phases of COVID-19 were provided by collaborators in the United States, Italy and Spain. Subjects who had been exposed to COVID-19, were actively infected with it, or had recovered from it provided the deeply sampled blood TCRbeta repertoires that made up the dataset. The material from the prospective study consisted of cDNA or gDNA derived from T cells, B-cell-depleted T cells, or PBMCs. Samples were obtained from the ongoing ImmuneRACE study (first 160 participants) and from roughly 1,300 subjects provided by 6 global collaborators. Where HLA class I and class II types were available, the types were taken from metadata supplied by the sample provider, not from assay-based typing. The repertoires were released in a freely available public database meant as a resource for research on the immune response to SARS-CoV-2. Sample metadata almost always included a de-identified subject ID, COVID-19 status, age in years and sex.

Another Seattle source contributed samples from volunteer blood donors who had recovered from COVID-19. Each collaborating institution followed its own protocols to collect whole blood in K2EDTA tubes. Collaborator samples were shipped for TCRbeta analysis as frozen whole blood, isolated PBMCs, or DNA extracted from either sample type. For this clone: What antigen it recognizes has not been identified. No qualities accompany the bases; no much larger clone lies one base away.

The immunoSEQ Assay, a bias-controlled multiplex PCR, was used to amplify TCRbeta CDR3 regions from genomic DNA. As for how the authors treated the data: The number of nucleated cells in each sample was estimated by amplification of reference gene primers within the assay. To quantify the absolute abundance of each unique TCRbeta CDR3 rearrangement, sequence reads were collapsed and filtered. Productive Simpson clonality was computed per sample as the square root of Simpson's diversity index over productive rearrangements. Sourced from immuneACCESS, this table was stored by TCRdb with only in-frame sequences that have V and J called. A share of the clones is absent; for the studies checked, an unresolved V gene accounts for under half, and the remainder has no known explanation. The V and J calls and clone size were taken over from that table, and D and trimming were inferred from the DNA. The sample table records 210,000 or so clones; around nine tenths of these occur just once. About 12% of the sample is held by the ten biggest clonotypes.

The CDR3 covers 14 residues, taking in both the cysteine and the phenylalanine. CDR3 DNA is the only sequence kept; it has 42 bases, read in frame from the first base. CDR1 and CDR2 are read off the germline V gene as SGHAT and FQNNGV. The trim is 1 base for V and 2 bases for J, with a gap of 7 bases between the germline ends. The full study reports these points: How much clinical and demographic metadata was included differed by source and by participant, and the metadata was provided uncurated.

The specimen sequenced was peripheral blood. This TCR was sampled from a woman under 30 who had recovered from COVID-19. The V gene is TRBV11-2 and the J gene is TRBJ2-3; the D gene is not confidently resolved. The encoded CDR3 is CASSLVDNTDTQYF. The nucleotides are TGTGCCAGCAGCTTAGTCGACAACACAGATACGCAGTATTTT.